These T cell receptor beta chains were read from a single sample in a study of CD8 T cells in ankylosing spondylitis. TCRdb used MiXCR to reprocess the 5' RACE reads, holding one entry per CDR3 protein. The table includes under 550,000 distinct CDR3 sequences, roughly 26% detected once. The material sequenced was blood, either unsorted or a sorted T cell fraction (not recorded which). Receptors were obtained from a male donor with ankylosing spondylitis. CDR3s include the opening cysteine and the closing phenylalanine or tryptophan. A D gene is named only where the DNA matches it firmly. Clone size, where shown, is once, few, many, or a class for clones that have expanded.

>few|.|TRBJ1-1|TRBV20-1
CSASPDTEAFF
TGCAGTGCAAGCCCTGACACTGAAGCTTTCTTT
>few|.|TRBJ2-1|TRBV7-9
CASSFSGLNGNEQFF
TGTGCCAGCAGCTTCTCTGGCCTAAATGGCAATGAGCAGTTCTTC
>.|.|TRBJ1-1|TRBV20-1
CSEAGRVNTEAFF
TGCAGTGAGGCAGGGCGAGTGAACACTGAAGCTTTCTTT
>.|.|TRBJ2-6|TRBV5-1
CASSLAPTAGANVLTF
TGCGCCAGCAGCTTGGCACCCACGGCTGGGGCCAACGTCCTGACTTTC
>.|.|TRBJ2-7|TRBV10-3
CAITNGPSAYEQYF
TGTGCCATCACAAATGGTCCCAGCGCCTACGAGCAGTACTTC
>.|.|TRBJ2-6|TRBV5-1
CASSPILGVESGANVLTF
TGCGCCAGCAGCCCCATTTTAGGGGTCGAGTCTGGGGCCAACGTCCTGACTTTC
>.|.|TRBJ2-1|TRBV3-1
CASSPPRSPLNNEQFF
TGTGCCAGCAGCCCTCCCAGGAGCCCCCTTAACAATGAGCAGTTCTTC
>.|TRBD2|TRBJ2-3|TRBV5-1
CASSLEAGPDTQYF
TGCGCCAGCAGCTTGGAAGCGGGACCAGATACGCAGTATTTT
>few|.|TRBJ2-1|TRBV11-2
CASSFLPSRQGNPWNEQFF
TGTGCCAGCAGCTTTCTCCCTTCGAGGCAAGGGAATCCATGGAATGAGCAGTTCTTC
>few|.|TRBJ1-1|TRBV10-2
CASKTRGGQNTEAFF
TGCGCCAGTAAGACTAGAGGGGGGCAGAACACTGAAGCTTTCTTT
>few|.|TRBJ1-6|TRBV11-1
CASSLTPRRGGSYNSPLHF
TGTGCCAGCAGCTTAACCCCCCGGAGAGGAGGATCCTATAATTCACCCCTCCACTTT
>few|.|TRBJ1-6|TRBV12-3/TRBV12-4
CASSRGERSSYNSPLHF
TGTGCCAGCAGTAGGGGGGAACGGAGCTCCTATAATTCACCCCTCCACTTT
>.|TRBD2|TRBJ2-3|TRBV7-9
CASSSQGGAGVTDTQYF
TGTGCCAGCAGCTCCCAGGGAGGAGCGGGAGTGACAGATACGCAGTATTTT
>.|.|TRBJ2-1|TRBV3-1
CASSQGRRSSYNEQFF
TGTGCCAGCAGCCAAGGAAGACGGAGCTCCTACAATGAGCAGTTCTTC
>few|.|TRBJ2-1|TRBV20-1
CSAGYPGLYNEQFF
TGCAGTGCAGGGTACCCAGGGCTTTACAATGAGCAGTTCTTC
>few|TRBD2|TRBJ2-3|TRBV7-9
CASSPILAGPEGDTQYF
TGTGCCAGCAGCCCTATTCTAGCGGGACCTGAGGGGGATACGCAGTATTTT
>.|TRBD2|TRBJ2-1|TRBV3-1
CASRQETSGYNEQFF
TGTGCCAGCAGACAAGAGACTAGCGGATACAATGAGCAGTTCTTC
>.|TRBD1|TRBJ2-4|TRBV10-1
CASSGDRDRDIQYF
TGCGCCAGCAGTGGCGACCGGGACAGGGACATTCAGTACTTC
>.|.|TRBJ2-3|TRBV20-1
CSARLQGWGTDTQYF
TGCAGTGCTAGGTTACAGGGTTGGGGCACAGATACGCAGTATTTT
>.|.|TRBJ2-6|TRBV5-6
CASSLEEGVNSGANVLTF
TGTGCCAGCAGCTTGGAGGAGGGAGTGAATTCTGGGGCCAACGTCCTGACTTTC
>.|TRBD2|TRBJ2-7|TRBV12-3/TRBV12-4
CASSPGTSGRAFKGQYF
TGTGCCAGCAGTCCCGGGACTAGCGGGAGGGCCTTTAAAGGGCAGTACTTC
>many|.|TRBJ1-5|TRBV12-3/TRBV12-4
CASSLNHGGVTSQHF
TGTGCCAGCAGTTTAAACCACGGAGGGGTCACGTCCCAGCATTTT
>many|.|TRBJ2-7|TRBV20-1
CSARDSRDQIQQQYF
TGCAGTGCTAGAGATTCGCGGGACCAAATTCAACAGCAGTACTTC
>.|.|TRBJ1-2|TRBV7-8
CASSSGSKNAYGYTF
TGTGCCAGCAGCTCCGGGTCCAAGAATGCCTATGGCTACACCTTC
>.|.|TRBJ2-2|TRBV2
CASRGLGAGELFF
TGTGCCAGCAGGGGGTTGGGGGCCGGGGAGCTGTTTTTT
>few|.|TRBJ2-2|TRBV29-1
CSVGLPPGTGELFF
TGCAGCGTAGGACTACCACCGGGCACCGGGGAGCTGTTTTTT
>.|TRBD1|TRBJ2-2|TRBV11-3
CASSSDRGLSGELFF
TGTGCCAGCAGCTCCGACAGGGGGCTCTCCGGGGAGCTGTTTTTT
>few|.|TRBJ1-2|TRBV29-1
CSGTRGENYGYTF
TGCAGCGGTACCCGTGGGGAGAACTATGGCTACACCTTC
>.|TRBD2|TRBJ2-1|TRBV3-1
CASSPTSVNSYNEQFF
TGTGCCAGCAGCCCTACTAGCGTAAACTCCTACAATGAGCAGTTCTTC
>few|.|TRBJ1-2|TRBV5-6
CASTSGPYYGYTF
TGTGCCAGCACCTCCGGGCCTTACTATGGCTACACCTTC
>.|.|TRBJ2-3|TRBV5-1
CASSLVAASTDTQYF
TGCGCCAGCAGCTTGGTTGCGGCTAGCACAGATACGCAGTATTTT
>.|.|TRBJ2-3|TRBV7-9
CASSTPRASTDTQYF
TGTGCCAGCAGCACGCCCCGGGCTAGCACAGATACGCAGTATTTT
>.|TRBD2|TRBJ2-1|TRBV29-1
CSAWTSSNEQFF
TGCAGCGCTTGGACTAGTTCCAATGAGCAGTTCTTC
>few|.|TRBJ1-6|TRBV12-3/TRBV12-4
CASSLDRGSSYSPLHF
TGTGCCAGCAGTTTAGATAGAGGGAGTTCTTATTCACCCCTCCACTTT
>few|TRBD1|TRBJ1-2|TRBV20-1
CSADKGQGAVYGYTF
TGCAGTGCCGACAAAGGACAGGGGGCCGTCTATGGCTACACCTTC
>many|.|TRBJ2-2|TRBV7-7
CASSRDRSNTGELFF
TGTGCCAGCAGCAGAGACAGGTCGAACACCGGGGAGCTGTTTTTT
>few|.|TRBJ1-6|TRBV4-2
CASSQVAGVRDSPLHF
TGTGCCAGCAGCCAAGTGGCGGGGGTTAGAGATTCACCCCTCCACTTT
>.|TRBD2|TRBJ2-1|TRBV29-1
CSAKLADSRQYNEQFF
TGCAGCGCCAAACTAGCGGACTCCCGTCAGTACAATGAGCAGTTCTTC
>medium-sized|.|TRBJ2-1|TRBV5-6
CASSLAEGPYNEQFF
TGTGCCAGCAGCTTGGCTGAGGGCCCCTACAATGAGCAGTTCTTC
>many|.|TRBJ2-1|TRBV20-1
CSASSGLLQFF
TGCAGTGCCTCTTCCGGACTCTTACAGTTCTTC
>few|TRBD1|TRBJ1-4|TRBV12-3/TRBV12-4
CASSLQGRINEKLFF
TGTGCCAGCAGCTTACAGGGGCGGATTAATGAAAAACTGTTTTTT
>.|TRBD1|TRBJ1-1|TRBV10-2
CASSWPGQGLTEAFF
TGCGCCAGCAGTTGGCCGGGACAGGGGCTCACTGAAGCTTTCTTT